This T cell receptor beta chain stems from a study of shared clonotypes between healthy human individuals. Study at large: CD8 memory received one plate per donor, CD8 naive two, CD4 memory three and CD4 naive three.

This clone came up once. Naive CD8 cells lacked CD45RO, underwent positive selection for CCR7 and left out terminally differentiated effector memory CD45RA+ cells. There were no recent acute infections or vaccinations among the donors, who were healthy HIV-negative adults. Germline V gene sequence: CDR1 LNHDA, CDR2 SQIVND (reference sequence). V trimming: 5 bases; J trimming: 8 bases; junction bases outside the gene matches: 8. The CDR3 is 14 residues long. Sequenced by immunoSEQ multiplex PCR; TCRdb stores in-frame clones only, minus some. The sample shows hundreds of thousands of clones, around 95% of them seen only once.

The rearrangement joins TRBV19 to TRBJ2-2; 7 nucleotides match TRBD1. This receptor was identified in a woman aged 25 to 39 in good health. What was sequenced was naive CD8+ T cells sorted from blood. The CDR3 sequence is CASSVGTETGELFF. The CDR3 DNA sequence: TGTGCCAGTAGTGTTGGGACAGAAACAGGGGAGCTGTTTTTT. Using reference TRBV19 and TRBJ2-2 for the parts outside the CDR3, the full variable domain is DGGITQSPKYLFRKEGQNVTLSCEQNLNHDAMYWYRQDPGQGLRLIYYSQIVNDFQKGDIAEGYSVSREKKESFPLTVTSAQKNPTAFYLCASSVGTETGELFFGEGSRLTVL.